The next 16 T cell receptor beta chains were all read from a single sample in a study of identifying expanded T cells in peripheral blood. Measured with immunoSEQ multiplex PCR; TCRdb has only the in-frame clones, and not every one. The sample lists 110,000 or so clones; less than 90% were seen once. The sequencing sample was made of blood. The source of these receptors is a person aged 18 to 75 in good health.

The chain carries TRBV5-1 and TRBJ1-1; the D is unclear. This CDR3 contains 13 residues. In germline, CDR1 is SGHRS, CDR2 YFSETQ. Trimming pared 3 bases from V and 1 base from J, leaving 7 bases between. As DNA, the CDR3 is TGCGCCAGCAGCTCATACCGGAACACTGAAGCTTTCTTT. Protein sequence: CASSSYRNTEAFF.

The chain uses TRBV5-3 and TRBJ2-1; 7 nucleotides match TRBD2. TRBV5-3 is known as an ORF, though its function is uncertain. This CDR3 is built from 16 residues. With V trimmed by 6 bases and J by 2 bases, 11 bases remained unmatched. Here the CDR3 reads CARICKKAGTYNEQFF. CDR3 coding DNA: TGTGCCAGAATCTGTAAGAAAGCGGGGACCTACAATGAGCAGTTCTTC.

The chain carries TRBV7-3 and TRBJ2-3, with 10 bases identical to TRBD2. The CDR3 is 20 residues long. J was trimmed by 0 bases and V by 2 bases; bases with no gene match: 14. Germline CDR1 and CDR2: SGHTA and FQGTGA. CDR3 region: CASSLGWASGRGGSTDTQYF. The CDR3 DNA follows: TGTGCCAGCAGCTTAGGTTGGGCTAGCGGGAGAGGAGGGAGCACAGATACGCAGTATTTT.

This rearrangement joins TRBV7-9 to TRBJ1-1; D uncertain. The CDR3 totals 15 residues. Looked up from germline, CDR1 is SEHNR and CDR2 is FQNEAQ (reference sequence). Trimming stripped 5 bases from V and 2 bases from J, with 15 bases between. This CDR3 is CASSLGSTLNTEAFF. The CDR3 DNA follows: TGTGCCAGCAGCCTTGGATCTACCTTAAACACTGAAGCTTTCTTT.

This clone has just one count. The CDR3 protein is CASSLRPGGLDTEAFF. DNA of the CDR3: TGTGCCAGCAGCTTACGTCCCGGGGGATTAGACACTGAAGCTTTCTTT. J is TRBJ1-1 and V is TRBV7-3, with D tentatively TRBD1 (5 bases). The germline CDR1 and CDR2 sequences are SGHTA and FQGTGA. With 2 bases removed from V and 3 bases from J, the gap between germline ends came to 16 bases. The CDR3 is 16 residues long. Drawing the rest from reference TRBV7-3 and TRBJ1-1, the complete variable domain is GAGVSQTPSNKVTEKGKYVELRCDPISGHTALYWYRQSLGQGPEFLIYFQGTGAADDSGLPNDRFFAVRPEGSVSTLKIQRTERGDSAVYLCASSLRPGGLDTEAFFGQGTRLTVV.

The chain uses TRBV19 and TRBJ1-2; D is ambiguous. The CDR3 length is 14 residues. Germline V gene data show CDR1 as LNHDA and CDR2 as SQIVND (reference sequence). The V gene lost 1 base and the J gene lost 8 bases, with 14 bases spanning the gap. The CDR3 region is CASSIGIGRSGYTF. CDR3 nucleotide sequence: TGTGCCAGTAGTATAGGGATCGGCAGGTCAGGCTACACCTTC. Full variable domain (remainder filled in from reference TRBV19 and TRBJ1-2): DGGITQSPKYLFRKEGQNVTLSCEQNLNHDAMYWYRQDPGQGLRLIYYSQIVNDFQKGDIAEGYSVSREKKESFPLTVTSAQKNPTAFYLCASSIGIGRSGYTFGSGTRLTVV.

CDR3 sequence (DNA): TGTGCCAGCAGCCCTGGGAGGGACCCCTCCTACGAGCAGTACTTC. Its translation is CASSPGRDPSYEQYF. The chain joins TRBV11-3 to TRBJ2-7, with TRBD2 identical over 7 bases. Germline V gene sequence: CDR1 SGHNT, CDR2 YENEEA. Trimming removed 5 bases from V and 0 bases from J; junction bases left unmatched: 7. The CDR3 is 15 amino acids.

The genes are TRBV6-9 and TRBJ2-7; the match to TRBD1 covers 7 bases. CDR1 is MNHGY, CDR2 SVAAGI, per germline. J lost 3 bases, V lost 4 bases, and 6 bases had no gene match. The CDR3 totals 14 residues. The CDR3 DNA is TGTGCCAGCAGTTCACAGGGGCGCCTCTACGAGCAGTACTTC. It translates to CASSSQGRLYEQYF.

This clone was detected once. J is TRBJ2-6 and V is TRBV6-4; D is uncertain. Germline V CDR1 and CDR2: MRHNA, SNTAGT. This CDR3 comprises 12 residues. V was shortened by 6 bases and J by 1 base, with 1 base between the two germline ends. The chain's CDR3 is CASRSGANVLTF. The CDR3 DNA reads TGTGCCAGCAGATCTGGGGCCAACGTCCTGACTTTC.

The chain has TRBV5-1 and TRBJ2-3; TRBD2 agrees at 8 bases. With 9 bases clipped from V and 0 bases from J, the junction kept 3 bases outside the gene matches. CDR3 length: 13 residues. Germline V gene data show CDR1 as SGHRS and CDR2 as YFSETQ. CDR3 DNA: TGCGCCACCGGACTAGCTAGCACAGATACGCAGTATTTT. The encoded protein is CATGLASTDTQYF.

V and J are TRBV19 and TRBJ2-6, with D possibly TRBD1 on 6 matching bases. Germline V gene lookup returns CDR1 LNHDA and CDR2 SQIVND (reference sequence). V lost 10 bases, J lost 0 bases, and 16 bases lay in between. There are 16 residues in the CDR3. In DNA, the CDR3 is TGTGCCACCCGGGACATTCAACTCTCTGGGGCCAACGTCCTGACTTTC. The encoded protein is CATRDIQLSGANVLTF.

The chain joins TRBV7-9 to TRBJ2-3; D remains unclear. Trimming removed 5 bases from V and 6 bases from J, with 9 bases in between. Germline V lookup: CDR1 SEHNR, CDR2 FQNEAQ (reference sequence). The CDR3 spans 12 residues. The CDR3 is CASSTNTDTQYF. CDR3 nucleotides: TGTGCCAGCAGCACCAACACGGATACGCAGTATTTT.

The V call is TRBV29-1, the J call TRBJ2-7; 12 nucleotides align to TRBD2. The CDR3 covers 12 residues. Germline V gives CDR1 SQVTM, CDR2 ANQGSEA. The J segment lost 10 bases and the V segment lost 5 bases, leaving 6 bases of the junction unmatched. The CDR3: CSVSRLAGEQYF. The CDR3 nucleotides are TGCAGCGTTAGTAGACTAGCGGGAGAACAGTACTTC.

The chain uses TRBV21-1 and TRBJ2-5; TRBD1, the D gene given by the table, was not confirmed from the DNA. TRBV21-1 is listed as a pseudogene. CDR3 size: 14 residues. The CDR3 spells CASSKEGDPETQYF. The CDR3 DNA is TGTGCCAGCAGCAAAGAGGGGGATCCAGAGACCCAGTACTTC.

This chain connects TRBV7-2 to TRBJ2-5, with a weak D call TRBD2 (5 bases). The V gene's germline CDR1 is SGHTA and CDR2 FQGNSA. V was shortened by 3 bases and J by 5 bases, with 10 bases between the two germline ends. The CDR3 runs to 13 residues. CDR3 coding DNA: TGTGCCAGCAGCTTCGGACTGCGGGAGACCCAGTACTTC. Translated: CASSFGLRETQYF.

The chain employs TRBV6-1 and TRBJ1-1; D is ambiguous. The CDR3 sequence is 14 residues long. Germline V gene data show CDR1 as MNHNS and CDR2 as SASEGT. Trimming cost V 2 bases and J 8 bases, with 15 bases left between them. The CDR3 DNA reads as TGTGCCAGCAGTGAATTTGGGAAGTACTCGGAAGCTTTCTTT. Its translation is CASSEFGKYSEAFF.